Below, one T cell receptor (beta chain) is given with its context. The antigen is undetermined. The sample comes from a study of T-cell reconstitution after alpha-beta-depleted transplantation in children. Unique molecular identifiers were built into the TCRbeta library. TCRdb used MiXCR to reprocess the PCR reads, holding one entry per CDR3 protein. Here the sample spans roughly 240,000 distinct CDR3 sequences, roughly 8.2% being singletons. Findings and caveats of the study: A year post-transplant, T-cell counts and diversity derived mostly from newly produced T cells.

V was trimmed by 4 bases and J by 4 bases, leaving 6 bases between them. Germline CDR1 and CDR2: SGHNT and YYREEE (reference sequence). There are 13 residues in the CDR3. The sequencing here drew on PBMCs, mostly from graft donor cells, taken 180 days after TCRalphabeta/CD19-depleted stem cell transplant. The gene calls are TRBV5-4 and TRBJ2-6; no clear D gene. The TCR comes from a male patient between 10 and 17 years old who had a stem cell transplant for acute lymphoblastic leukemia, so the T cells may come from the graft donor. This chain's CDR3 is CASSVSGANVLTF. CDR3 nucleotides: TGTGCCAGCAGCGTGTCCGGGGCCAACGTCCTGACTTTC. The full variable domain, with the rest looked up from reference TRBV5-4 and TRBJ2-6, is ETGVTQSPTHLIKTRGQQVTLRCSSQSGHNTVSWYQQALGQGPQFIFQYYREEENGRGNFPPRFSGLQFPNYSSELNVNALELDDSALYLCASSVSGANVLTFGAGSRLTVL.